A selection of T cell receptor beta chains follows, all from one sample in a study of T cell responses to AZD1222 COVID-19 vaccine. Using immunoSEQ multiplex PCR, the repertoire was profiled, and TCRdb retains in-frame clones only, with some absent. This table holds 150,000 or so clones, around nine tenths found once. Sequenced material: peripheral blood, taken on day 0 of AZD1222 vaccination. Every receptor here comes from an adult in good health. Each CDR3 is given with its conserved first and last residue. The D gene is left open where the match is weak. The size field is filled for only some rows; it gives once, few, many or a size class.

CDR3 DNA: TGTGCCAGCAGCTTACAGGGTTATAATTCACCCCTCCACTTT
CDR3 protein: CASSLQGYNSPLHF
D gene: -
V gene: TRBV7-9
J gene: TRBJ1-6
clone size: -

CDR3 DNA: TGTGCCAGCAGCTTGAAATCAACGTCACTAGCTGGCAATGAGCAGTTCTTC
CDR3 protein: CASSLKSTSLAGNEQFF
D gene: -
V gene: TRBV5-4
J gene: TRBJ2-1
clone size: -

CDR3 DNA: TGCAGTGCCACGACAGAGTATGGCTACACCTTC
CDR3 protein: CSATTEYGYTF
D gene: -
V gene: TRBV20-1
J gene: TRBJ1-2
clone size: -

CDR3 DNA: TGTGCCGGCAAGGGGCAGAGGGGAGGATCTGGAAACACCATATATTTT
CDR3 protein: CAGKGQRGGSGNTIYF
D gene: -
V gene: TRBV9
J gene: TRBJ1-3
clone size: -

CDR3 DNA: TGTGCCAGCAGCTTCGGAGGCGGTTACAATGAGCAGTTCTTC
CDR3 protein: CASSFGGGYNEQFF
D gene: -
V gene: TRBV11-2
J gene: TRBJ2-1
clone size: -

CDR3 DNA: TGTGCCAGCAGCAGAGAAGGACTAGCGGTGAACACCGGGGAGCTGTTTTTT
CDR3 protein: CASSREGLAVNTGELFF
D gene: TRBD2
V gene: TRBV7-9
J gene: TRBJ2-2
clone size: once

CDR3 DNA: TGCGCCAGCAGCTCGTGGACTAGCGGGGACTACGAGCAGTACTTC
CDR3 protein: CASSSWTSGDYEQYF
D gene: TRBD2
V gene: TRBV5-1
J gene: TRBJ2-7
clone size: -

CDR3 DNA: TGTGCCAGTGCCCCCTGGCTAGCGGGTACTACGGTCTCTGGGGCCAACGTCCTGACTTTC
CDR3 protein: CASAPWLAGTTVSGANVLTF
D gene: TRBD2
V gene: TRBV19
J gene: TRBJ2-6
clone size: -

CDR3 DNA: TGTGCCAGCAGCCCTTCCCCCGGACTCATGAACACTGAAGCTTTCTTT
CDR3 protein: CASSPSPGLMNTEAFF
D gene: -
V gene: TRBV3-1/TRBV3-2
J gene: TRBJ1-1
clone size: -

CDR3 DNA: TGTGCCATCAACGAAGGGAGGACTGAAGCTTTCTTT
CDR3 protein: CAINEGRTEAFF
D gene: -
V gene: TRBV10-3
J gene: TRBJ1-1
clone size: -

CDR3 DNA: TGTGCCAGCAGTTACTCACAGGGGAGTCGAGCTTTCTTT
CDR3 protein: CASSYSQGSRAFF
D gene: TRBD1
V gene: TRBV6-5
J gene: TRBJ1-1
clone size: once

CDR3 DNA: TGTGCCAGCAGCTTATTGGAAAGCCTTAGCTCTGGGGCCAACGTCCTGACTTTC
CDR3 protein: CASSLLESLSSGANVLTF
D gene: -
V gene: TRBV7-9
J gene: TRBJ2-6
clone size: -

CDR3 DNA: TGTGCCAGCAGCACTAGCGGAAGCACAGATACGCAGTATTTT
CDR3 protein: CASSTSGSTDTQYF
D gene: -
V gene: TRBV21-1
J gene: TRBJ2-3
clone size: -

CDR3 DNA: TGTGCCAGCTCACCACCGGGGACAGTCAACACCGGGGAGCTGTTTTTT
CDR3 protein: CASSPPGTVNTGELFF
D gene: TRBD1
V gene: TRBV18
J gene: TRBJ2-2
clone size: -

CDR3 DNA: TGTGCCTGGAGTCACCCCGGGACAGTTGAAGCTTTCTTT
CDR3 protein: CAWSHPGTVEAFF
D gene: TRBD1
V gene: TRBV30
J gene: TRBJ1-1
clone size: once

CDR3 DNA: TGTGCCTGGAGTGTACCCCAGGACAGGAAGAATTCACCCCTCCACTTT
CDR3 protein: CAWSVPQDRKNSPLHF
D gene: TRBD1
V gene: TRBV30
J gene: TRBJ1-6
clone size: -

CDR3 DNA: TGTGCCAGTAGTATAGCTATGAACACCGGGGAGCTGTTTTTT
CDR3 protein: CASSIAMNTGELFF
D gene: -
V gene: TRBV19
J gene: TRBJ2-2
clone size: -

CDR3 DNA: TGTGCCACCAGCAGAGATCAAATACAGAACGGCGGGGAGCTGTTTTTT
CDR3 protein: CATSRDQIQNGGELFF
D gene: -
V gene: TRBV15
J gene: TRBJ2-2
clone size: -

CDR3 DNA: TGTGCCAGCAGTCCCGGGACCCTCTATGGCTACACCTTC
CDR3 protein: CASSPGTLYGYTF
D gene: -
V gene: TRBV27
J gene: TRBJ1-2
clone size: -

CDR3 DNA: TGCGCCAGCAGCTTGGGACTAGCGGGAGGAGATACGCAGTATTTT
CDR3 protein: CASSLGLAGGDTQYF
D gene: TRBD2
V gene: TRBV5-1
J gene: TRBJ2-3
clone size: -

CDR3 DNA: TGTGCCAGCAGGAGAGGACAGGGGGGCCAGCCCCAGCATTTT
CDR3 protein: CASRRGQGGQPQHF
D gene: TRBD1
V gene: TRBV6-6
J gene: TRBJ1-5
clone size: few

CDR3 DNA: TGTGCCAGCTCCGCGGGCTCTGGAAACACCATATATTTT
CDR3 protein: CASSAGSGNTIYF
D gene: -
V gene: TRBV18
J gene: TRBJ1-3
clone size: few

CDR3 DNA: TGTGCCAGCACCCCCCGTGCGGATACGCAGTATTTT
CDR3 protein: CASTPRADTQYF
D gene: -
V gene: TRBV7-8
J gene: TRBJ2-3
clone size: -

CDR3 DNA: TGTGCCAGCTCACCACAAGGGGCGGGTGAAAAACTGTTTTTT
CDR3 protein: CASSPQGAGEKLFF
D gene: -
V gene: TRBV18
J gene: TRBJ1-4
clone size: -

CDR3 DNA: TGTGCCAGCAGCTCCGACCCCCGCGGGGAGCTGTTTTTT
CDR3 protein: CASSSDPRGELFF
D gene: -
V gene: TRBV12-3/TRBV12-4
J gene: TRBJ2-2
clone size: -

CDR3 DNA: TGTGCCAGCAGGACCGGGTCTTCCAACGAGCAGTACTTC
CDR3 protein: CASRTGSSNEQYF
D gene: -
V gene: TRBV12-3/TRBV12-4
J gene: TRBJ2-7
clone size: -

CDR3 DNA: TGTGCCAGCAGCCAGGGACTTAACTATGGCTACACCTTC
CDR3 protein: CASSQGLNYGYTF
D gene: -
V gene: TRBV7-9
J gene: TRBJ1-2
clone size: -

CDR3 DNA: TGTGCCAGCAGCGTTTCGGGACAGGGTGACGGCTACACCTTC
CDR3 protein: CASSVSGQGDGYTF
D gene: TRBD1
V gene: TRBV7-9
J gene: TRBJ1-2
clone size: -

CDR3 DNA: TGTGCCAGCAGTTACTCGATTAGTGGGGACGTCACTGAAGCTTTCTTT
CDR3 protein: CASSYSISGDVTEAFF
D gene: -
V gene: TRBV6-2/TRBV6-3
J gene: TRBJ1-1
clone size: -

CDR3 DNA: TGCAGCGCCGCAGAAGGGACTAGCTCAACCGGGGCCATCTACGAGCAGTACTTC
CDR3 protein: CSAAEGTSSTGAIYEQYF
D gene: TRBD2
V gene: TRBV29-1
J gene: TRBJ2-7
clone size: -

CDR3 DNA: TGTGCCAGCAGCCCAGGACAGGGGCTCACCTACAATGAGCAGTTCTTC
CDR3 protein: CASSPGQGLTYNEQFF
D gene: TRBD1
V gene: TRBV3-1/TRBV3-2
J gene: TRBJ2-1
clone size: -

CDR3 DNA: TGTGCCAGTATTGATAGTGGTCTAGCGGGAGTACTTACCGGGGAGCTGTTTTTT
CDR3 protein: CASIDSGLAGVLTGELFF
D gene: TRBD2
V gene: TRBV19
J gene: TRBJ2-2
clone size: -

CDR3 DNA: TGCGCCAGCAGCTTGGCGGGGCTTGACACTGAAGCTTTCTTT
CDR3 protein: CASSLAGLDTEAFF
D gene: -
V gene: TRBV5-1
J gene: TRBJ1-1
clone size: -

CDR3 DNA: TGCGCCAGCAACACACAGGGGCCCCAGGACGGGGAGCTGTTTTTT
CDR3 protein: CASNTQGPQDGELFF
D gene: TRBD1
V gene: TRBV5-1
J gene: TRBJ2-2
clone size: -

CDR3 DNA: TGTGCCAGCAGTGAGCACCGGGACACACCGCGGGATGGCTACACCTTC
CDR3 protein: CASSEHRDTPRDGYTF
D gene: -
V gene: TRBV2
J gene: TRBJ1-2
clone size: -

CDR3 DNA: TGTGCCAGCAGCCCCCACCAGGGGATTGGCTACACCTTC
CDR3 protein: CASSPHQGIGYTF
D gene: -
V gene: TRBV9
J gene: TRBJ1-2
clone size: -

CDR3 DNA: TGTGCCAGCAGTCGGTGGACGGGGATGAACACTGAAGCTTTCTTT
CDR3 protein: CASSRWTGMNTEAFF
D gene: -
V gene: TRBV5-6
J gene: TRBJ1-1
clone size: -

CDR3 DNA: TGTGTCAGAAGCTTAGCTCATCAGCCCCAGCATTTT
CDR3 protein: CVRSLAHQPQHF
D gene: -
V gene: TRBV7-5
J gene: TRBJ1-5
clone size: -

CDR3 DNA: TGTGCCAGCAGTCTTCTAGCGGGCCCTGTTAATGAGCAGTTCTTC
CDR3 protein: CASSLLAGPVNEQFF
D gene: TRBD2
V gene: TRBV6-5
J gene: TRBJ2-1
clone size: -

CDR3 DNA: TGCGCCAGCAGCTTGGCAGGGTCTACTAATGAAAAACTGTTTTTT
CDR3 protein: CASSLAGSTNEKLFF
D gene: -
V gene: TRBV5-1
J gene: TRBJ1-4
clone size: -

CDR3 DNA: TGTGCCAGCAGCCAAGTAACAGCCTACGAGCAGTACTTC
CDR3 protein: CASSQVTAYEQYF
D gene: -
V gene: TRBV14
J gene: TRBJ2-7
clone size: -

CDR3 DNA: TGTGCCACCAGCAGCGGAACAGGGGGCGATCGAGGAAAACTGTTTTTT
CDR3 protein: CATSSGTGGDRGKLFF
D gene: TRBD1
V gene: TRBV15
J gene: TRBJ1-4
clone size: -

CDR3 DNA: TGTGCCAGCAGTTTGACGCGAGGGAAGCAGAATCAGCCCCAGCATTTT
CDR3 protein: CASSLTRGKQNQPQHF
D gene: -
V gene: TRBV28
J gene: TRBJ1-5
clone size: -

CDR3 DNA: TGTGCCAGCAGCCAAGGGGGAGATACTAACTATGGCTACACCTTC
CDR3 protein: CASSQGGDTNYGYTF
D gene: -
V gene: TRBV3-1/TRBV3-2
J gene: TRBJ1-2
clone size: -

CDR3 DNA: TGTGCCAGCAGTGAGGGACAGGTACGAACTGAAGCTTTCTTT
CDR3 protein: CASSEGQVRTEAFF
D gene: TRBD1
V gene: TRBV25-1
J gene: TRBJ1-1
clone size: -

CDR3 DNA: TGTGCCACGGGACAGGGGGTCGGAGAGCAGTACTTC
CDR3 protein: CATGQGVGEQYF
D gene: TRBD1
V gene: TRBV2
J gene: TRBJ2-7
clone size: -

CDR3 DNA: TGCGCCAGCAGCCACTCCCCGGTCGGGACAGGTACCTACGAGCAGTACTTC
CDR3 protein: CASSHSPVGTGTYEQYF
D gene: TRBD1
V gene: TRBV4-1
J gene: TRBJ2-7
clone size: -

CDR3 DNA: TGCGCCAGCAGCCAAGATAGCGGGGGAGGAGGAGGCTACACCTTC
CDR3 protein: CASSQDSGGGGGYTF
D gene: -
V gene: TRBV4-1
J gene: TRBJ1-2
clone size: -

CDR3 DNA: TGTGCCAGCAGCTCCCGGGGACTAGCAGGCAATGAGCAGTTCTTC
CDR3 protein: CASSSRGLAGNEQFF
D gene: TRBD2
V gene: TRBV7-2
J gene: TRBJ2-1
clone size: -

CDR3 DNA: TGTGCCAGCAGTTACAAGGCGGGGGGCCTCTCGAAGCAGTACTTC
CDR3 protein: CASSYKAGGLSKQYF
D gene: TRBD2
V gene: TRBV6-5
J gene: TRBJ2-7
clone size: once

CDR3 DNA: TGCAGCGTTGGTCCGGGAGGGCCTGCCGGGGAGCTGTTTTTT
CDR3 protein: CSVGPGGPAGELFF
D gene: TRBD2
V gene: TRBV29-1
J gene: TRBJ2-2
clone size: -

CDR3 DNA: TGTGCCAGCAGCCCATGGGACTCCAAGAACACTGAAGCTTTCTTT
CDR3 protein: CASSPWDSKNTEAFF
D gene: -
V gene: TRBV5-4
J gene: TRBJ1-1
clone size: -

CDR3 DNA: TGTGCCAGCTGGACCGTGAGCTCCTACGAGCAGTACTTC
CDR3 protein: CASWTVSSYEQYF
D gene: -
V gene: TRBV6-5
J gene: TRBJ2-7
clone size: once